The 30 T cell receptor beta chains reported below all come from one sample, sequenced in a study of vaccination and CD4 T cells after COVID-19. No antigens are known for them. Sequencing of the DNA from cultured CD4+ T cells was carried out with the Oncomine TCR Beta short-read assay. Each CDR3 protein gets one entry after TCRdb re-called the PCR reads with MiXCR. The table lists roughly 14,000 distinct CDR3 sequences, around 50% of them singletons, with about 24% in the top ten. Treatment denoted: roughly 10-day PBMC culture with coronavirus spike peptide pools or control peptides (ViraFEST assay). Sequenced material: cultured CD4+ T cells from blood, taken after SARS-CoV-2 vaccination. These receptors were taken from a human donor with COVID-19.

This sequence joins TRBV5-1 and TRBJ2-7; 13 nucleotides align to TRBD2. The CDR3 is 13 residues long. The V gene end was trimmed by 7 bases and the J gene end by 3 bases; junction bases not matched to a gene: 1. In germline, CDR1 is SGHRS, CDR2 YFSETQ. Written as DNA, the CDR3 is TGCGCCAGCGGGACTAGCGGGGACTACGAGCAGTACTTC. Translating gives CASGTSGDYEQYF.

The rearrangement uses TRBV20-1 and TRBJ2-5; TRBD2 matches at 9 bases. With V trimmed by 2 bases and J by 4 bases, 5 bases remained unmatched. Germline CDR1 is DFQATT and CDR2 is SNEGSKA (reference sequence). The CDR3 covers 14 residues. The CDR3 DNA follows: TGCAGTGCTAGACAGCGGGGGGCCTTAGAGACCCAGTACTTC. Translation: CSARQRGALETQYF.

J is TRBJ2-7 and V is TRBV20-1, with 9 bases that match TRBD1. V lost 3 bases, J lost 3 bases, and 3 bases stayed unmatched. Germline V lookup: CDR1 DFQATT, CDR2 SNEGSKA (reference sequence). The CDR3 extends over 13 amino acids. The CDR3 sequence: CSASGTGIYEQYF. DNA for the CDR3: TGCAGTGCTAGCGGGACAGGGATCTACGAGCAGTACTTC.

The chain is built from TRBV10-2 and TRBJ1-1; 9 bases line up with TRBD1. V lost 10 bases, J lost 2 bases, and 5 bases stayed unmatched. Germline CDR1 is WSHSY and CDR2 is SAAADI. This CDR3 comprises 13 residues. CDR3 sequence (DNA): TGCGCCACCGCACAGGGGGCCAACACTGAAGCTTTCTTT. Amino acid sequence: CATAQGANTEAFF.

V and J are TRBV24-1 and TRBJ1-2, with D uncertain. This CDR3 contains 14 residues. Deletions cut 5 bases from V and 7 bases from J, with 16 bases between. CDR1 is KGHDR, CDR2 SFDVKD, per germline. CDR3 nucleotides: TGTGCCACCAGTGCGTCCACGGTGAAAGGTGGCTACACCTTC. It yields the protein CATSASTVKGGYTF.

This chain uses TRBV5-1 with TRBJ1-6, with 8 bases lining up with TRBD1. The CDR3 is 14 residues long. Germline loops: CDR1 SGHRS, CDR2 YFSETQ. With V trimmed by 4 bases and J by 9 bases, 6 bases remained unmatched. The chain's CDR3 is CASSADRAASPLHF. CDR3 DNA: TGCGCCAGCAGCGCGGACAGGGCGGCTTCACCCCTCCACTTT.

In the case of this clonotype: The junction and the germline gene differ at one end; a read error may be behind it. The rearrangement uses TRBV7-7 and TRBJ2-5, with unresolved D. From germline, CDR1 is SSHAT and CDR2 FNYEAQ (reference sequence). This CDR3 comprises 16 residues. Here the CDR3 reads CASSLSDRSKVETQYF. The CDR3 DNA follows: TGTGCTAGCAGCTTGTCGGATCGCTCTAAGGTGGAGACCCAGTACTTC.

J is TRBJ2-5 and V is TRBV6-1; no definite D call. CDR1 is MNHNS, CDR2 SASEGT, per germline. The CDR3 is made up of 11 amino acids. Trimming cost V 6 bases and J 5 bases, with 7 bases left between them. CDR3 DNA sequence: TGTGCCAGCAGGACTCGCGAGACCCAGTACTTC. Encoded protein: CASRTRETQYF.

With regard to this clonotype: A read error may account for a junction end that differs from germline. V is TRBV23-1 and J is TRBJ1-1; D gene ambiguous. TRBV23-1 is flagged as an ORF with uncertain function. The CDR3 spans 13 residues. CDR3 DNA: TGCGCCAGCAGTCAATCGAGCCCCTCAGGATGGCACTTT. Translating it yields CASSQSSPSGWHF.

This clonotype turned up a few times. The gene calls are TRBV6-1 and TRBJ2-5; D call uncertain. Between the trimmed V and J ends, which lost 6 bases and 5 bases, there was a span of 13 bases. The CDR3 is 13 amino acids. The germline V gene encodes CDR1 MNHNS and CDR2 SASEGT. The CDR3 is CASRSPRPETQYF. CDR3 nucleotides: TGTGCCAGCAGGTCCCCACGTCCCGAGACCCAGTACTTC.

This chain connects TRBV25-1 to TRBJ1-4; D ambiguous. The germline V gene has CDR1 MGHDK and CDR2 SYGVNS. CDR3 length: 13 amino acids. V lost 7 bases, J lost 5 bases, and 11 bases lay in between. The CDR3 nucleotides are TGTGCCAGCATGATACCGGAAAATGAAAAACTGTTTTTT. Protein sequence: CASMIPENEKLFF.

This clonotype was seen a few times. The V and J genes are TRBV6-1 and TRBJ1-2; 7 positions agree with TRBD1. Germline loops: CDR1 MNHNS, CDR2 SASEGT. The ends lost 5 bases at V and 1 base at J; junction bases unmatched: 4. The CDR3 is 14 amino acids. The CDR3 here is CASSRGTDNYGYTF. The CDR3 DNA reads as TGTGCCAGCAGTCGAGGGACAGATAACTATGGCTACACCTTC.

V gene TRBV24-1 combines with J gene TRBJ2-1, with 12 bases that match TRBD2. The germline gives CDR1 KGHDR, CDR2 SFDVKD. The CDR3 totals 17 residues. The trim removed 7 bases at V and 8 bases at J, leaving 14 bases unmatched. This CDR3 is CATSSPLAGGQRHEQFF. The CDR3 coding sequence is TGTGCCACCAGCTCACCGCTAGCGGGGGGGCAAAGGCATGAGCAGTTCTTC.

The chain uses TRBV30 and TRBJ1-2; 7 bases are shared with TRBD1. J lost 4 bases, V lost 4 bases, and 3 bases had no gene match. CDR1 is GTSNPN and CDR2 is SVGIG in the germline V gene (reference sequence). The CDR3 covers 12 residues. The DNA of the CDR3 is TGTGCCTGGACCCGGGACAGCTATGGCTACACCTTC. This translates into CAWTRDSYGYTF. The full variable domain, rest sourced from reference TRBV30 and TRBJ1-2, is SQTIHQWPATLVQPVGSPLSLECTVEGTSNPNLYWYRQAAGRGLQLLFYSVGIGQISSEVPQNLSASRPQDRQFILSSKKLLLSDSGFYLCAWTRDSYGYTFGSGTRLTVV.

The chain couples TRBV30 to TRBJ1-6; D is uncertain. The CDR3 contains 13 residues. V lost 7 bases and J lost 0, with 7 bases in between. Per germline, CDR1 GTSNPN and CDR2 SVGIG (reference sequence). CDR3 nucleotide sequence: TGTGCCTTTGCAAGCTCCTATAATTCACCCCTCCACTTT. Translating it yields CAFASSYNSPLHF.

This chain joins TRBV2 and TRBJ2-5, with a tentative D call TRBD1 (5 bases). CDR1 and CDR2 (germline): SNHLY, FYNNEI. The CDR3 length is 11 residues. The V gene lost 6 bases and the J gene lost 7 bases, with 9 bases spanning the gap. CDR3 loop: CASRTAVTQYF. DNA for the CDR3: TGTGCCAGCAGGACAGCCGTGACCCAGTACTTC.

The genes are TRBV6-1 and TRBJ2-5; the D gene is possibly TRBD2 (6 bases). The CDR3 has 14 amino acids. The V and J ends lost 4 bases and 5 bases respectively, with 14 bases between them. CDR1 is MNHNS, CDR2 SASEGT, per germline. Here the CDR3 reads CASSGRGKVETQYF. CDR3 nucleotide sequence: TGTGCCAGCAGTGGGCGGGGCAAGGTTGAGACCCAGTACTTC.

A word on this clonotype: One junction end disagrees with the germline gene, perhaps due to a read error. This chain uses TRBV7-7 with TRBJ2-2; D is undetermined. CDR3 length equals 13 residues. Germline CDR1 reads SSHAT; CDR2 reads FNYEAQ (reference sequence). CDR3 sequence reads: CASSLVGSGELFF. CDR3 sequence (DNA): TGTGCTAGCAGCTTAGTTGGTAGCGGGGAGCTGTTTTTT.

The CDR3 DNA follows: TGTGCCAGCAGATATAGTGACGAGCAGTACTTC. Its translation: CASRYSDEQYF. This chain uses TRBV2 with TRBJ2-7; D gene uncertain. Trimming stripped 6 bases from V and 5 bases from J, with 8 bases between. Looked up from germline, CDR1 is SNHLY and CDR2 is FYNNEI. The CDR3 spans 11 residues.

In this sample, this clonotype turned up a few times. This chain joins TRBV30 and TRBJ1-2; no reliable D call. The CDR3 is made up of 11 amino acids. Trimming stripped 0 bases from V and 7 bases from J, with 6 bases between. Per germline, CDR1 GTSNPN and CDR2 SVGIG (reference sequence). The CDR3 sequence is CAWSVPGGYTF. DNA for the CDR3: TGTGCCTGGAGTGTACCCGGTGGCTACACCTTC.

J is TRBJ2-1 and V is TRBV19; D may match TRBD1 or TRBD2 (5 bases each). This CDR3 comprises 16 residues. V was pared by 5 bases and J by 5 bases, with 19 bases between. CDR1 and CDR2 (germline): LNHDA, SQIVND (reference sequence). The CDR3 loop is CASSSPSGRLDNEQFF. In nucleotides, the CDR3 is TGTGCCAGTAGTTCGCCATCGGGACGCTTGGACAATGAGCAGTTCTTC.

This rearrangement joins TRBV11-1 to TRBJ2-5, with D possibly matching TRBD2 (5 bases). This CDR3 has 16 amino acids. V shed 6 bases and J shed 5 bases, with 22 bases lying between them. The germline V gene encodes CDR1 SGHAT and CDR2 FQDESV (reference sequence). CDR3 residues: CASSRSGGASGETQYF. The CDR3 coding sequence is TGTGCCAGCAGTAGGAGCGGAGGCGCTAGTGGGGAGACCCAGTACTTC. Full variable domain (missing parts from reference TRBV11-1 and TRBJ2-5): EAEVAQSPRYKITEKSQAVAFWCDPISGHATLYWYRQILGQGPELLVQFQDESVVDDSQLPKDRFSAERLKGVDSTLKIQPAELGDSAMYLCASSRSGGASGETQYFGPGTRLLVL.

This clonotype has more than one count but fewer than ten. The chain uses TRBV20-1 and TRBJ2-5, with 7 positions matching TRBD1. V lost 3 bases, J lost 5 bases, and 6 bases stayed unmatched. Germline CDR1 reads DFQATT; CDR2 reads SNEGSKA (reference sequence). The CDR3 runs to 13 residues. The CDR3 nucleotides read TGCAGTGCTAGCATGACAGGGTCGGAGACCCAGTACTTC. It translates to CSASMTGSETQYF.

There are a few counts of this clonotype. The chain carries TRBV27 and TRBJ1-1; possibly TRBD1 for D (6 bases). CDR1 MNHEY and CDR2 SMNVEV come from the germline V gene (reference sequence). V dropped 8 bases and J dropped 4 bases, with 17 bases sitting between them. There are 14 residues in the CDR3. This chain's CDR3 is CASWGAGAGTEAFF. CDR3 nucleotides: TGTGCCAGCTGGGGGGCGGGGGCGGGCACTGAAGCTTTCTTT.

This clonotype was seen a few times. J is TRBJ1-1 and V is TRBV20-1, with 10 bases lining up with TRBD1. The germline V gene encodes CDR1 DFQATT and CDR2 SNEGSKA (reference sequence). The CDR3 has 18 residues. V gave up 1 base and J gave up 0 bases; unmatched junction bases: 11. The CDR3 sequence: CSARGSKGTGAMNTEAFF. In nucleotides, the CDR3 is TGCAGTGCTAGAGGATCTAAGGGGACAGGGGCCATGAACACTGAAGCTTTCTTT.

The J gene is TRBJ1-2, the V gene TRBV20-1, with D possibly matching TRBD1 (6 bases). The CDR3 runs 17 residues. Germline CDR1 DFQATT, CDR2 SNEGSKA (reference sequence). Trimming removed 6 bases from V and 4 bases from J, with 27 bases in between. CDR3 protein: CSAINRGAGGLGYGYTF. The CDR3 nucleotides are TGCAGTGCGATCAACCGAGGGGCTGGGGGGCTTGGCTATGGCTACACCTTC.

The rearrangement links TRBV5-6 to TRBJ1-5; D call uncertain. The CDR3 extends over 13 amino acids. V lost 4 bases to trimming and J lost 7 bases, with 12 bases between them. The germline CDR1 and CDR2 sequences are SGHDT and YYEEEE. The CDR3, as DNA: TGTGCCAGCAGCACGGACGATGGACAGCCCCAGCATTTT. Its protein is CASSTDDGQPQHF.

This clonotype has only a few counts. The chain couples TRBV20-1 to TRBJ2-4; D gene ambiguous. Germline assignment: CDR1 DFQATT and CDR2 SNEGSKA (reference sequence). There are 14 residues in the CDR3. V was trimmed by 5 bases and J by 0 bases, leaving 11 bases between them. The CDR3 DNA reads TGCAGTGCTGGCGGTACTCTAGCCAAAAACATTCAGTACTTC. Encoded protein: CSAGGTLAKNIQYF.

The chain joins TRBV14 to TRBJ2-7; tentatively, D is TRBD1 or TRBD2 (5 bases each). Trimming left V 1 base short and J 2 bases short, with 9 bases between. The CDR3 spans 14 residues. The germline V gene encodes CDR1 SGHDN and CDR2 FVKESK. The CDR3 here is CASSQGRGAYEQYF. The CDR3 region has the DNA TGTGCCAGCAGCCAAGGAAGAGGGGCCTACGAGCAGTACTTC.

V usage is TRBV5-1 and J usage is TRBJ1-3; D uncertain. The CDR3 covers 13 residues. Germline lookup yields CDR1 SGHRS and CDR2 YFSETQ. Trimming cost V 0 bases and J 5 bases, with 6 bases left between them. The CDR3 sequence is CASSLEQRNTIYF. In DNA, the CDR3 is TGCGCCAGCAGCTTGGAGCAAAGAAACACCATATATTTT.